This TCR beta chain was recorded in a study of OX40 agonist ivuxolimab in advanced cancers. Sequenced by immunoSEQ multiplex PCR; TCRdb stores in-frame clones only, minus some. The sample holds 60,000 to 80,000 clones; 80% to 85% are singletons and the top ten take less than 4.5%. Germline-derived CDR1 and CDR2 are SNHLY and FYNNEI. The CDR3 spans 12 residues. V was pared by 7 bases and J by 6 bases, with 1 base of the junction left unmatched. About this clone: Its antigen is still unknown.

Overall study findings and caveats: Expanded clones were, on average, more numerous in CD8+ T cells than in CD4+.

This clonotype was sampled from an adult with an advanced solid tumor such as melanoma, head and neck, liver or kidney cancer. The sample was CD4+ or CD8+ T cells sorted from blood, taken in a trial of the OX40 agonist ivuxolimab. The chain has TRBV2 and TRBJ2-1, with 9 bases lining up with TRBD1. The CDR3 DNA reads as TGTGCCAGCACGACAGGGGGCAATGAGCAGTTCTTC. Translating gives CASTTGGNEQFF.